This TCR beta chain was found in a study of OX40 agonist ivuxolimab in advanced cancers. As for the study in general: Dose-escalation cases comprised hepatocellular carcinoma, melanoma, renal cell or head and neck cancer.

Patients with a history of autoimmune disease or on systemic immunosuppression were excluded. Blood samples were obtained at baseline, cycle 4 day 1, and cycle 7 day 1. J lost 5 bases, V lost 6 bases, and 4 bases had no gene match. Germline V lookup: CDR1 MNHEY, CDR2 SVGAGI. The CDR3 is 13 residues long. The method was immunoSEQ multiplex PCR; TCRdb's version includes in-frame clones alone and lacks a portion of them. This sample has 45,000 to 60,000 clones, with around 79% found just once. Notes on this clone: Its antigen is as yet unknown.

Findings and caveats of the study: The CD4+ and CD8+ T cells in the blood had expanded clonally by week 6 at 0.1 to 3.0 mg/kg.

The TCR was taken from an adult with an advanced solid tumor such as melanoma, head and neck, liver or kidney cancer. The chain uses TRBV6-5 and TRBJ1-5; 7 nucleotides match TRBD1. Here the sequenced sample was CD4+ or CD8+ T cells sorted from blood, taken in a trial of the OX40 agonist ivuxolimab. CDR3 region: CASSRDRHQPQHF. CDR3 in DNA: TGTGCCAGCAGCCGGGACAGACATCAGCCCCAGCATTTT.